The 12 T cell receptor beta chains listed next were all sequenced from one sample in a study of blood T cell repertoires in COVID-19. Method: immunoSEQ multiplex PCR; TCRdb's copy keeps in-frame clones and lacks some. The table lists 200,000 to 250,000 clones, roughly nine tenths of them singletons, with under 14% in the top ten. Sequencing was carried out using PBMCs or T cells enriched from blood (not recorded which). The source of these receptors is a man aged 25-45 years who had recovered from COVID-19.

A single count supports this clone. V and J are TRBV2 and TRBJ1-6; possible D gene TRBD1, 6 bases. Germline V lookup: CDR1 SNHLY, CDR2 FYNNEI. This CDR3 contains 15 residues. V dropped 3 bases and J dropped 10 bases, with 16 bases sitting between them. The CDR3 is CASSEVVRGGSPLHF. The CDR3 region has the DNA TGTGCCAGCAGTGAGGTGGTCAGGGGTGGCTCACCCCTCCACTTT.

The chain links TRBV5-6 to TRBJ1-1; 8 nucleotides match TRBD1. The CDR3 spans 15 residues. The germline V gene has CDR1 SGHDT and CDR2 YYEEEE. V dropped 4 bases and J dropped 2; count of bases not matched to a gene: 7. CDR3 nucleotides: TGTGCCAGCAGCACCCCCGGACAGGGTAACACTGAAGCTTTCTTT. As protein: CASSTPGQGNTEAFF.

V is TRBV11-2 and J is TRBJ1-6, with TRBD1 matching 7 bases. Unmatched junction bases numbered 5, after V lost 4 bases and J lost 8 bases. The CDR3 is made up of 14 amino acids. The germline V gene has CDR1 SGHAT and CDR2 FQNNGV. CDR3 bases: TGTGCCAGCAGCTCACAGGGGAGTTATTCACCCCTCCACTTT. It encodes CASSSQGSYSPLHF.

This chain uses TRBV5-1 with TRBJ2-5; 7 bases align to TRBD1. The CDR3 runs to 16 residues. Trimming removed 0 bases from V and 5 bases from J; junction bases left unmatched: 10. Germline V gene sequence: CDR1 SGHRS, CDR2 YFSETQ. CDR3: CASSLALGGEGETQYF. In DNA form, the CDR3 reads TGCGCCAGCAGCTTGGCTCTAGGGGGCGAAGGGGAGACCCAGTACTTC.

The V call is TRBV7-8, the J call TRBJ1-6, with 7 bases aligning to TRBD1. Trimming cost V 1 base and J 1 base; bases outside gene matches: 19. Germline CDR1 is SGHVS and CDR2 is FQNEAQ. CDR3 size: 22 residues. CDR3 bases: TGTGCCAGCAGCTTAGTTCAGTCGGACAGGACAGGCGGTGTATCCTATAATTCACCCCTCCACTTT. Its translation: CASSLVQSDRTGGVSYNSPLHF.

The V call is TRBV3-1 (or the pseudogene TRBV3-2), the J call TRBJ1-1, with 10 positions matching TRBD1. The CDR3 totals 16 residues. In germline, CDR1 is LGHDT, CDR2 YNNKEL (reference sequence). With V trimmed by 4 bases and J by 3 bases, 8 bases remained unmatched. CDR3 sequence reads: CASSPTPGQGHTEAFF. The DNA for the CDR3 is TGTGCCAGCAGCCCCACCCCGGGACAGGGGCACACTGAAGCTTTCTTT.

The chain employs TRBV25-1 and TRBJ2-7, with 11 nucleotides matching TRBD1. V dropped 3 bases and J dropped 9; count of bases not matched to a gene: 10. In germline, CDR1 is MGHDK, CDR2 SYGVNS. CDR3 size: 15 residues. In DNA, the CDR3 is TGTGCCAGCAGTGATGCGGGACAGGGGGAAGTAGGGCAGTACTTC. Translated: CASSDAGQGEVGQYF.

About this clone itself: The germline gene is not matched at one end of the junction; a read error may be the cause. DNA for the CDR3: TGTGCCACCAGCGACGCCCCGCTTCACGTCGGGGGACTAGCGAACAATGAGCAGTTCTTC. This encodes CATSDAPLHVGGLANNEQFF. The V gene is TRBV5-8, the J gene TRBJ2-1; TRBD2 agrees at 10 bases. In germline, CDR1 is SGHTS, CDR2 YDEGEE. The CDR3 contains 20 residues.

The chain uses TRBV28 and TRBJ2-4; TRBD2 agrees at 7 bases. The CDR3 sequence is 15 residues long. The germline CDR1 and CDR2 sequences are MDHEN and SYDVKM. V gave up 5 bases and J gave up 14 bases; unmatched junction bases: 18. This CDR3 reads CASSNPLQARGYEYF. The CDR3 DNA reads as TGTGCCAGCAGTAACCCCCTGCAGGCGCGGGGGTACGAGTACTTC.

This chain joins TRBV12-3 or TRBV12-4 and TRBJ1-1; possible D gene TRBD1, 6 bases. The CDR3 runs 13 residues. The V end lost 5 bases, the J end lost 1 base, and 8 bases lay between the germline ends. The CDR3 nucleotides are TGTGCCAGCAGTGAACAGGGGAACACTGAAGCTTTCTTT. Its protein is CASSEQGNTEAFF.

The chain recombines TRBV30 with TRBJ2-5, with TRBD2 matching over 9 bases. The germline CDR1 and CDR2 sequences are GTSNPN and SVGIG (reference sequence). This CDR3 has 15 residues. V gave up 2 bases and J gave up 1 base; unmatched junction bases: 5. CDR3 sequence: CAWSLFSGGQETQYF. CDR3 nucleotides: TGTGCCTGGAGTTTGTTTAGCGGGGGCCAAGAGACCCAGTACTTC.

The rearrangement links TRBV5-1 to TRBJ1-2; the D is unclear. CDR1 and CDR2 from the germline V gene are SGHRS and YFSETQ. V was shortened by 0 bases and J by 2 bases, with 5 bases between the two germline ends. This CDR3 is 13 amino acids long. The CDR3: CASSLVSNYGYTF. CDR3 sequence (DNA): TGCGCCAGCAGCTTGGTGTCAAACTATGGCTACACCTTC.